The text below deals with one TCR beta chain. The antigen remains unidentified. These data belong to a study of cytomegalovirus exposure and HLA in healthy donors. Overall study: In an earlier analysis, around 120 million unique TCR beta sequences were found from some 180 million T cells. Study observations and caveats: Cytomegalovirus association was assigned to approximately 160 TCR beta chains.

The PCR made use of 60 Vbeta and 13 Jbeta primers. The repertoire was sequenced with immunoSEQ multiplex PCR; TCRdb's copy has only in-frame clones and lacks some. The top ten hold 3.1% of the sample, which has about 100,000 clones, 79% seen once. The CDR3 consists of 11 residues. The germline gives CDR1 DFQATT, CDR2 SNEGSKA (reference sequence). V lost 0 bases and J lost 7, with 4 bases in between. Input material: PBMCs. The chain recombines TRBV20-1 with TRBJ2-1; D ambiguous. The sequence was collected from a middle-aged woman in good health and CMV-seronegative. The DNA of the CDR3 is TGCAGTGCTAGAGATGAGAATGAGCAGTTCTTC. Its protein is CSARDENEQFF.